This TCR beta chain appears in the sequencing data of a study of early T cells in non-severe SARS-CoV-2 infection. At least ten counts were recorded for this clonotype. The CDR3 length is 15 residues. Germline CDR1 SGHRS, CDR2 YFSETQ. V dropped 4 bases and J dropped 5 bases, with 18 bases sitting between them. TCRdb re-analysed the 5' RACE reads in MiXCR, keeping a single row per CDR3 protein. The sample includes over 45,000 distinct CDR3 sequences, 6.6% seen only once; the top ten take about 5.9%. The material sequenced was whole blood, taken at baseline. This clonotype originated in an adult who was a healthcare worker with PCR-confirmed SARS-CoV-2 infection or an uninfected control (not recorded which). The V call is TRBV5-1, the J call TRBJ1-1; TRBD1 is a possible D gene (6 bases). CDR3 sequence: CASSPSVGGWTEAFF. CDR3 nucleotide sequence: TGCGCCAGCAGCCCCTCGGTAGGGGGATGGACTGAAGCTTTCTTT.